This TCR beta chain was found in a study of shared clonotypes between healthy human individuals. Each cell subset's genomic DNA was divided evenly among several immunoSEQ plates. Some clones are missing from TCRdb's copy, which holds only in-frame ones; the method was immunoSEQ multiplex PCR. Of around 2.1 million clones in the sample, about 93% are singletons; the top ten hold more than 1.5%. Comments on this clone: Its antigen is undetermined.

General study results and limits: Sorted-subset sequencing was shown by rarefaction to be incomplete despite large depth.

Naive CD8 cells lacked CD45RO, underwent positive selection for CCR7 and left out terminally differentiated effector memory CD45RA+ cells. All donors qualified as healthy HIV-negative adults and had experienced no recent acute infections or vaccinations. Within Nashville, Tennessee resided all donors, each a Caucasian adult. This sequence originates from a man between 18 and 35 years old in good health. Some clones in this sample may be carry-over from other donors' samples. Sequenced material: naive CD8+ T cells from PBMCs.

The CDR3 DNA is TGTGCCAGCAGCCCGGGACCGCTCGCCCCGGATACGCAGTATTTT. This gives the protein CASSPGPLAPDTQYF. The chain couples TRBV7-9 to TRBJ2-3; D possibly matches TRBD1 or TRBD2 (5 bases each). This CDR3 has 15 amino acids. V was pared by 5 bases and J by 6 bases, with 18 bases between. Germline V gives CDR1 SEHNR, CDR2 FQNEAQ (reference sequence).